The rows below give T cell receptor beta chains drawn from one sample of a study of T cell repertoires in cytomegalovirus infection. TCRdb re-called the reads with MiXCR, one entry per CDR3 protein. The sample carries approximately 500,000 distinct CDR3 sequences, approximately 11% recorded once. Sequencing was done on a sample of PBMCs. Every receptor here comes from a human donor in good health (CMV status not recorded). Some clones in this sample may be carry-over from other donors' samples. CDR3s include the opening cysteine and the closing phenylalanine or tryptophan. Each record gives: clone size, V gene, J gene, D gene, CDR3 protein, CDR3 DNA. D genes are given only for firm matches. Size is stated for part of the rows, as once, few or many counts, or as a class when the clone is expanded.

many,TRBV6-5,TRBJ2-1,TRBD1,CASSYTRDRPYNEQFF,TGTGCCAGCAGTTACACGCGGGACAGGCCTTACAATGAGCAGTTCTTC
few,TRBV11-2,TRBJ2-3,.,CASGTAPADTQYF,TGTGCCAGCGGGACGGCCCCGGCAGATACGCAGTATTTT
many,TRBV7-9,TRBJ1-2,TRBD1,CASSLPGQAGLDYGYTF,TGTGCCAGCAGCTTACCAGGACAGGCGGGATTGGACTATGGCTACACCTTC
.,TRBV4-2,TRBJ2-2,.,CASSQARPNTGELFF,TGTGCCAGCAGCCAAGCAAGACCGAACACCGGGGAGCTGTTTTTT
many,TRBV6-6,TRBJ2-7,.,CASSLRGERIYEQYF,TGTGCCAGCAGCTTGAGGGGGGAGAGAATTTACGAGCAGTACTTC
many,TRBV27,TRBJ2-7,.,CASSPEGFYTSYEQYF,TGTGCCAGCAGCCCTGAGGGATTCTATACTTCCTACGAGCAGTACTTC
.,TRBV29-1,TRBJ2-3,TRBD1,CSARVPRDSTTDTQYF,TGCAGCGCTCGGGTTCCTCGGGACAGTACCACAGATACGCAGTATTTT
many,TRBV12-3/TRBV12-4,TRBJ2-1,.,CASSSTDWGGNEQFF,TGTGCCAGCAGTTCGACTGATTGGGGCGGCAATGAGCAGTTCTTC
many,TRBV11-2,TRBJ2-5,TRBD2,CASSSGLAGLQTQYF,TGTGCCAGCAGCTCTGGACTAGCGGGGCTGCAGACCCAGTACTTC
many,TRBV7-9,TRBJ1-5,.,CASSPSVGTLDSNQPQHF,TGTGCCAGCAGCCCATCTGTCGGGACACTTGATAGCAATCAGCCCCAGCATTTT
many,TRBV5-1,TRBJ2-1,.,CASSPGQTYNEQFF,TGCGCCAGCAGCCCTGGACAGACCTACAATGAGCAGTTCTTC
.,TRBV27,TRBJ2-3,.,CASSLFLASTDTQYF,TGTGCCAGCAGTTTATTCCTGGCTAGCACAGATACGCAGTATTTT
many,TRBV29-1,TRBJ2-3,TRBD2,CSVPASGRSDTQYF,TGCAGCGTTCCGGCTAGCGGGAGATCAGATACGCAGTATTTT
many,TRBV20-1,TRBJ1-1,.,CSAYVQGTMNTEAFF,TGCAGTGCTTATGTACAGGGAACAATGAACACTGAAGCTTTCTTT
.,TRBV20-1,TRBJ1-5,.,CSASLQSNQPQHF,TGCAGTGCTAGTTTACAGAGCAATCAGCCCCAGCATTTT